These 2 T cell receptor beta chains originate from one sample sequenced in a study of blood T cell repertoires in COVID-19. Sequencing was performed with immunoSEQ multiplex PCR; in TCRdb, only in-frame clones are kept and a portion is missing. This table has some 120,000 clones, around 89% appearing once. Sequencing used peripheral blood. These receptors were collected from a human donor with acute or convalescent COVID-19. The donor label of this sample is uncertain.

This sequence joins TRBV15 and TRBJ1-5, with D possibly matching TRBD1 (6 bases). The V gene lost 7 bases and the J gene lost 2 bases, with 18 bases spanning the gap. Germline assignment: CDR1 LNHNV and CDR2 YYDKDF (reference sequence). The CDR3 covers 16 residues. DNA for the CDR3: TGTGCCACCAACCCAGGGGCGAGTCGGGGCAATCAGCCCCAGCATTTT. Encoded protein: CATNPGASRGNQPQHF.

The chain carries TRBV11-2 and TRBJ2-3, with 9 bases aligning to TRBD2. Trimming cost V 0 bases and J 4 bases; bases outside gene matches: 8. The CDR3 has 17 residues. The germline V gene has CDR1 SGHAT and CDR2 FQNNGV. For the CDR3, the DNA is TGTGCCAGCAGCTTAGATCTTCTAGCGGGACGGTCAGATACGCAGTATTTT. Translating gives CASSLDLLAGRSDTQYF.